This entry is about one TCR beta chain. In the source study's methods: The authors estimated nucleated cell counts from reference gene primer amplification. The protocol was immunoSEQ multiplex PCR, while the TCRdb copy is restricted to in-frame clones and leaves out a portion. That table gives V, J and clone size, and the DNA gave D and trimming. The sample lists some 280,000 clones; under 90% were seen once. This specimen comes from a study of blood T cell repertoires in COVID-19. About the study: Sites in the United States, Italy and Spain provided acute and convalescent COVID-19 samples. T cells, B-cell-depleted T cells, or PBMCs supplied cDNA or gDNA.

The V and J ends lost 4 bases and 7 bases respectively, with 21 bases between them. This CDR3 has 16 residues. Germline CDR1 SGHTS, CDR2 YDEGEE. This clonotype was obtained from a woman aged 35 to 49 who had recovered from COVID-19. The chain combines TRBV5-8 with TRBJ1-5; D gene ambiguous. The sample was peripheral blood. CDR3 sequence reads: CASSQLAGGAGQPQHF. For the CDR3, the DNA is TGTGCCAGCAGCCAGCTGGCCGGAGGCGCTGGGCAGCCCCAGCATTTT.